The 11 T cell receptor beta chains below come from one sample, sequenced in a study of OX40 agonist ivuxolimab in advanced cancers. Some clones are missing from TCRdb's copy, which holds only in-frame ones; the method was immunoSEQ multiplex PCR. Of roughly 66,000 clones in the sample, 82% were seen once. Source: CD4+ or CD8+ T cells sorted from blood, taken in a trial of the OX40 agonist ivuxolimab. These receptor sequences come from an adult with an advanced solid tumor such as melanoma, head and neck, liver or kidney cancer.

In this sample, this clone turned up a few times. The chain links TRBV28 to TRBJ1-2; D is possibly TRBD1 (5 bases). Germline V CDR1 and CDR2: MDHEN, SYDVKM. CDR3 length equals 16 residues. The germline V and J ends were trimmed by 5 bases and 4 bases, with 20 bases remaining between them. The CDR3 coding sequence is TGTGCCAGCAGTACCCACGTTGGGGGACCTGTCTATGGCTACACCTTC. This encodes CASSTHVGGPVYGYTF.

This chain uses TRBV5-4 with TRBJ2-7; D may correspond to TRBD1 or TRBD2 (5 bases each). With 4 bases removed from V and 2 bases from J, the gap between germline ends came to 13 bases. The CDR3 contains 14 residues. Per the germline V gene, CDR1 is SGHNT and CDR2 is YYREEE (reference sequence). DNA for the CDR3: TGTGCCAGCAGCCCCCGGGACGGACCCTACGAGCAGTACTTC. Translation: CASSPRDGPYEQYF. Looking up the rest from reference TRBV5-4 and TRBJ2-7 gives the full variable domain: ETGVTQSPTHLIKTRGQQVTLRCSSQSGHNTVSWYQQALGQGPQFIFQYYREEENGRGNFPPRFSGLQFPNYSSELNVNALELDDSALYLCASSPRDGPYEQYFGPGTRLTVT.

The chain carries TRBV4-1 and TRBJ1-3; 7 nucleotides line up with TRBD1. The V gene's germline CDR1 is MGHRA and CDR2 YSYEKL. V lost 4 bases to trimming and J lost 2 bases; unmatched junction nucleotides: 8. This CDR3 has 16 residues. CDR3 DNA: TGCGCCAGCAGCCCCCGAAGACAGGGAACTGGAAACACCATATATTTT. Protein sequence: CASSPRRQGTGNTIYF.

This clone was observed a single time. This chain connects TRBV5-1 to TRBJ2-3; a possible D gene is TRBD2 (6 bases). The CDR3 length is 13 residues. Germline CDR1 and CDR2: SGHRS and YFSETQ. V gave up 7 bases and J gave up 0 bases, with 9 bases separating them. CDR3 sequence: CASGGASTDTQYF. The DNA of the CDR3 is TGCGCCAGCGGAGGGGCTAGCACAGATACGCAGTATTTT.

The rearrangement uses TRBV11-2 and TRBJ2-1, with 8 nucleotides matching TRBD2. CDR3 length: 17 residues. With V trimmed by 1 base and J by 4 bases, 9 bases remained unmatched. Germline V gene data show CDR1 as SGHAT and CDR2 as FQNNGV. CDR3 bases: TGTGCCAGCAGCTTAGGAGGACTAGCAGAATTTTACAATGAGCAGTTCTTC. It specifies CASSLGGLAEFYNEQFF.

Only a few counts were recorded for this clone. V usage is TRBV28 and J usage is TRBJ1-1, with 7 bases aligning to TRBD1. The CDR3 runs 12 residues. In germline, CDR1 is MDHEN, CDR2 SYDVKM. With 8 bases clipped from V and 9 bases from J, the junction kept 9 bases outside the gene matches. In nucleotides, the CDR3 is TGTGCCAGCGGACTCGACAGGGAGAAAGCTTTCTTT. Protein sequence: CASGLDREKAFF.

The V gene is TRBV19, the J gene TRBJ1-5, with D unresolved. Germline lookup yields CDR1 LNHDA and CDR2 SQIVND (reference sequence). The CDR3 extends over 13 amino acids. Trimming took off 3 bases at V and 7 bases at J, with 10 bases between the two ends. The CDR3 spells CASSMSGYQPQHF. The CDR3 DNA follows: TGTGCCAGTAGTATGTCGGGGTACCAGCCCCAGCATTTT.

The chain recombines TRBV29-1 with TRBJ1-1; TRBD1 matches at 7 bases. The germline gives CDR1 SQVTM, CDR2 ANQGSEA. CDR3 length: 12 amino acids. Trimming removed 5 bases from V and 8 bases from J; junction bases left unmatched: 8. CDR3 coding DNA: TGCAGCGTTACGATCAACAGGGGAGAAGCTTTCTTT. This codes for CSVTINRGEAFF.

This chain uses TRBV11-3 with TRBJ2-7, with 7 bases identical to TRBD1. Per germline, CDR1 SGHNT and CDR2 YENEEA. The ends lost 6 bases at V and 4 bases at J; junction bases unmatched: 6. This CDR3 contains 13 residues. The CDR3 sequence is CASSKGGMYEQYF. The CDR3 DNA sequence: TGTGCCAGCAGTAAAGGGGGCATGTACGAGCAGTACTTC.

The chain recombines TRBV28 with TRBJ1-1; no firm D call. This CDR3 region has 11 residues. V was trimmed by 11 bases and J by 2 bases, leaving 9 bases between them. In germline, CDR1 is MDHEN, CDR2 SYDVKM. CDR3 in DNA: TGTGCCGCCGAGGGTAACACTGAAGCTTTCTTT. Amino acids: CAAEGNTEAFF.

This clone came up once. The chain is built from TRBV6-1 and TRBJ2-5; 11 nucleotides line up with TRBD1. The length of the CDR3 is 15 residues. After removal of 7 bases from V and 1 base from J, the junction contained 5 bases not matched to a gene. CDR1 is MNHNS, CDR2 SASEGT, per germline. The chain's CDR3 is CASNFGTGGQETQYF. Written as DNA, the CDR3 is TGTGCCAGCAACTTCGGGACAGGGGGCCAAGAGACCCAGTACTTC.